The next 24 T cell receptor beta chains were all read from a single sample in a study of PD-L1 blockade in urothelial cancer. TCRdb's table, derived via immunoSEQ multiplex PCR, lists solely in-frame clones and lacks some. The table lists roughly 100,000 clones, less than 85% of them singletons. Time point described: peripheral blood 6 weeks after treatment start. The sample here was PBMCs, taken around atezolizumab (anti-PD-L1) treatment. The source of these receptors is a man in his 70s with urothelial cancer.

This clone has ten or more counts. The chain employs TRBV4-2 and TRBJ1-1, with unresolved D. Germline V gene sequence: CDR1 LGHNA, CDR2 YNFKEQ. V shed 0 bases and J shed 2 bases, with 10 bases lying between them. CDR3 length: 15 residues. The CDR3 coding sequence is TGTGCCAGCAGCCAAGAGGTGGGGAGCAACACTGAAGCTTTCTTT. It yields the protein CASSQEVGSNTEAFF.

V gene TRBV9 combines with J gene TRBJ2-5, with TRBD2 identical over 9 bases. The CDR3 covers 15 residues. In germline, CDR1 is SGDLS, CDR2 YYNGEE. J gave up 5 bases and V 4 bases, and 9 bases lay outside the gene matches. CDR3 in amino acids: CASSPRSGSGETQYF. CDR3 in DNA: TGTGCCAGCAGCCCCCGTAGCGGGAGCGGTGAGACCCAGTACTTC.

The CDR3 protein is CAWSTFSGNTIYF. The CDR3, as DNA: TGTGCCTGGAGCACATTCTCTGGAAACACCATATATTTT. V usage is TRBV30 and J usage is TRBJ1-3; D is uncertain. Trimming shortened V by 3 bases and J by 0 bases, and 6 bases separated the two germline ends. This CDR3 region has 13 residues. CDR1 and CDR2 (germline): GTSNPN, SVGIG (reference sequence). The variable domain in full, completed from reference TRBV30 and TRBJ1-3, reads SQTIHQWPATLVQPVGSPLSLECTVEGTSNPNLYWYRQAAGRGLQLLFYSVGIGQISSEVPQNLSASRPQDRQFILSSKKLLLSDSGFYLCAWSTFSGNTIYFGEGSWLTVV.

The chain joins TRBV11-1 to TRBJ1-1; 8 bases align to TRBD1. Germline V gene lookup returns CDR1 SGHAT and CDR2 FQDESV (reference sequence). The CDR3 has 14 residues. V dropped 2 bases and J dropped 6; count of bases not matched to a gene: 5. CDR3 nucleotide sequence: TGTGCCAGCAGCTTAAATCAGGGGGCCGCTGAAGCTTTCTTT. Protein: CASSLNQGAAEAFF.

This clone was picked up a small number of times. V is TRBV7-9 and J is TRBJ2-7, with TRBD2 matching 11 bases. V lost 5 bases and J lost 7; bases outside the gene matches: 7. The CDR3 length is 14 residues. Germline V gene sequence: CDR1 SEHNR, CDR2 FQNEAQ (reference sequence). The CDR3 region has the DNA TGTGCCAGCAGCATTAGCGGGGGGGCAGAAGAGCAGTACTTC. It translates to CASSISGGAEEQYF.

The gene calls are TRBV5-6 and TRBJ2-1; weak D call: TRBD2 (6 bases). CDR1 is SGHDT, CDR2 YYEEEE, per germline. Trimming took off 7 bases at V and 16 bases at J, with 24 bases between the two ends. The CDR3 runs 13 residues. CDR3 amino acids: CASFRRDGPFHFF. CDR3 DNA: TGTGCCAGCTTCCGGCGGGACGGTCCGTTCCATTTCTTC.

The rearrangement links TRBV5-1 to TRBJ2-3; 8 bases align to TRBD2. The germline gives CDR1 SGHRS, CDR2 YFSETQ. After removal of 0 bases from V and 4 bases from J, the junction contained 1 base not matched to a gene. The CDR3 extends over 14 amino acids. CDR3 sequence (DNA): TGCGCCAGCAGCTTGGGAGCGGGGGCAGATACGCAGTATTTT. As protein: CASSLGAGADTQYF.

The chain employs TRBV7-9 and TRBJ2-1; a possible D gene is TRBD2 (5 bases). V dropped 6 bases and J dropped 4 bases, with 16 bases sitting between them. This CDR3 spans 15 amino acids. From germline, CDR1 is SEHNR and CDR2 FQNEAQ (reference sequence). CDR3 sequence reads: CASSPLRGGYNEQFF. In nucleotides, the CDR3 is TGTGCCAGCAGTCCACTCAGAGGAGGTTACAATGAGCAGTTCTTC.

The rearrangement joins TRBV2 to TRBJ2-3, with TRBD2 matching 10 bases. The CDR3 extends over 14 amino acids. The V gene end was trimmed by 6 bases and the J gene end by 8 bases; junction bases not matched to a gene: 8. Germline V gives CDR1 SNHLY, CDR2 FYNNEI. The CDR3 coding sequence is TGTGCCAGCAGAAGTACGGAGCGGGGGGGTACGCAGTATTTT. As protein: CASRSTERGGTQYF.

This clone was counted a single time. The V and J genes are TRBV5-8 and TRBJ2-5; D is possibly TRBD2 (7 bases). The CDR3 is 15 residues long. The V end lost 6 bases, the J end lost 5 bases, and 20 bases lay between the germline ends. Germline V gene data show CDR1 as SGHTS and CDR2 as YDEGEE. CDR3 nucleotides: TGTGCCAGCACCCTAGGCGGGGGCGGGATGGAGACCCAGTACTTC. As protein: CASTLGGGGMETQYF.

The gene calls are TRBV13 and TRBJ2-7, with D perhaps TRBD2 (5 bases). The ends were cut back, 3 bases at V and 5 bases at J, with 11 bases in the middle. CDR3 size: 13 residues. Germline CDR1 PRHDT, CDR2 FYEKMQ (reference sequence). CDR3 DNA sequence: TGTGCCAGCAGCTTTTGGGAGTTCAACGAGCAGTACTTC. Translation gives CASSFWEFNEQYF.

The rearrangement joins TRBV28 to TRBJ2-7; D gene uncertain. Trimming cost V 1 base and J 1 base, with 8 bases left between them. From germline, CDR1 is MDHEN and CDR2 SYDVKM. This CDR3 is 14 amino acids long. In nucleotides, the CDR3 is TGTGCCAGCAGTTTATCAGGCCCGTCCTACGAGCAGTACTTC. It yields the protein CASSLSGPSYEQYF.

The rearrangement links TRBV5-6 to TRBJ2-7; TRBD1 matches 10 bases. The CDR3 is 17 residues long. With 4 bases clipped from V and 3 bases from J, the junction kept 13 bases outside the gene matches. CDR1 and CDR2 from the germline V gene are SGHDT and YYEEEE. Here the CDR3 reads CASSPDRGPPFRYEQYF. CDR3 sequence (DNA): TGTGCCAGCAGCCCTGACAGGGGGCCTCCCTTTCGCTACGAGCAGTACTTC.

This rearrangement joins TRBV5-1 to TRBJ1-2; D remains unclear. The germline CDR1 and CDR2 sequences are SGHRS and YFSETQ. The CDR3 totals 14 residues. V was shortened by 0 bases and J by 4 bases, with 10 bases between the two germline ends. The CDR3 reads CASSLGTGVYGYTF. The CDR3 nucleotides are TGCGCCAGCAGCTTGGGAACGGGTGTCTATGGCTACACCTTC.

V gene TRBV19 combines with J gene TRBJ2-1, with D tentatively TRBD2 (7 bases). CDR3 length: 13 amino acids. Germline CDR1 and CDR2: LNHDA and SQIVND (reference sequence). V lost 7 bases and J lost 5, with 12 bases in between. Here the CDR3 reads CASMGGPHNEQFF. Written as DNA, the CDR3 is TGTGCCAGTATGGGGGGGCCACACAATGAGCAGTTCTTC.

The J gene is TRBJ1-2, the V gene TRBV5-6; D remains ambiguous. Trimming stripped 2 bases from V and 4 bases from J, with 3 bases between. CDR3 size: 11 residues. CDR1 and CDR2 (germline): SGHDT, YYEEEE. CDR3 coding DNA: TGTGCCAGCAGCTTCGGCTATGGCTACACCTTC. This encodes CASSFGYGYTF.

This clone was found once. This rearrangement joins TRBV19 to TRBJ2-1; no definite D call. The CDR3 runs to 11 residues. Per germline, CDR1 LNHDA and CDR2 SQIVND (reference sequence). V was trimmed by 4 bases and J by 4 bases, leaving 2 bases between them. The CDR3 sequence: CASSTYNEQFF. In DNA, the CDR3 is TGTGCCAGTAGTACATACAATGAGCAGTTCTTC.

The chain combines TRBV5-1 with TRBJ1-4; perhaps TRBD1 as D (5 bases). The V end lost 0 bases, the J end lost 0 bases, and 6 bases lay between the germline ends. Germline CDR1 and CDR2: SGHRS and YFSETQ. The length of the CDR3 is 15 residues. The DNA of the CDR3 is TGCGCCAGCAGCTTGGCAGGGTCAACTAATGAAAAACTGTTTTTT. This codes for CASSLAGSTNEKLFF.

CDR3: CASSEQTGGEEQYF. CDR3 DNA sequence: TGTGCCAGCAGTGAACAGACAGGGGGAGAAGAGCAGTACTTC. V gene TRBV6-1 combines with J gene TRBJ2-7, with 9 positions matching TRBD1. The V segment lost 2 bases and the J segment 7 bases; nucleotides outside the gene matches: 6. Germline values: CDR1 MNHNS, CDR2 SASEGT. The CDR3 extends over 14 amino acids.

This chain links TRBV7-9 with TRBJ2-7; 9 bases are shared with TRBD1. The CDR3 length is 17 residues. Germline loops: CDR1 SEHNR, CDR2 FQNEAQ (reference sequence). Germline trimming cut 4 bases from V and 1 base from J; bases unmatched to any gene: 11. In DNA, the CDR3 is TGTGCCAGCAGCTCTTTTCGACAGGGGGGAGCTTCCTACGAGCAGTACTTC. Encoded protein: CASSSFRQGGASYEQYF.

V usage is TRBV30 and J usage is TRBJ1-2; the match to TRBD1 covers 7 bases. V lost 4 bases and J lost 4; bases outside the gene matches: 6. The CDR3 runs to 13 residues. Germline V gene lookup returns CDR1 GTSNPN and CDR2 SVGIG (reference sequence). The CDR3 is CAWTGGIFYGYTF. The CDR3 DNA reads TGTGCCTGGACAGGGGGGATCTTCTATGGCTACACCTTC.

This clone was observed a few times. The rearrangement joins TRBV5-4 to TRBJ2-7; no firm D call. This CDR3 is built from 14 residues. Trimming pared 1 base from V and 3 bases from J, leaving 11 bases between. Germline values: CDR1 SGHNT, CDR2 YYREEE (reference sequence). This chain's CDR3 is CASSLFNSHYEQYF. CDR3 DNA: TGTGCCAGCAGCTTGTTTAACAGCCACTACGAGCAGTACTTC.

The chain joins TRBV15 to TRBJ1-2; a possible D gene is TRBD1 (6 bases). The CDR3 length is 15 residues. V gave up 0 bases and J gave up 4 bases, with 12 bases separating them. CDR1 is LNHNV, CDR2 YYDKDF, per germline (reference sequence). CDR3 DNA: TGTGCCACCAGCAGAGACAGGGGTACGGCCTATGGCTACACCTTC. Amino acids: CATSRDRGTAYGYTF.

This rearrangement joins TRBV19 to TRBJ2-1, with TRBD1 matching over 11 bases. The CDR3 sequence is 15 residues long. In germline, CDR1 is LNHDA, CDR2 SQIVND (reference sequence). The J segment lost 7 bases and the V segment lost 6 bases, leaving 8 bases of the junction unmatched. The CDR3 sequence: CASRKGQGEVNEQFF. For the CDR3, the DNA is TGTGCCAGTAGAAAGGGACAGGGGGAGGTGAATGAGCAGTTCTTC. Full variable domain (missing parts from reference TRBV19 and TRBJ2-1): DGGITQSPKYLFRKEGQNVTLSCEQNLNHDAMYWYRQDPGQGLRLIYYSQIVNDFQKGDIAEGYSVSREKKESFPLTVTSAQKNPTAFYLCASRKGQGEVNEQFFGPGTRLTVL.